One sample yielded the 27 T cell receptor beta chains listed below, sequenced in a study of CD8 T cells in ankylosing spondylitis. These receptors have no identified antigens. TCRdb independently ran MiXCR on the 5' RACE reads; one entry per CDR3 protein. The data contain about 480,000 distinct CDR3 sequences, more than 15% of them seen just once; the ten biggest clones take up over 0.9%. General study points: Apparently characteristic of ankylosing spondylitis blood was a TCR beta motif (about 8 highly homologous variants).

The sequenced material came from blood, either unsorted or a sorted T cell fraction (not recorded which). All receptors derive from a male donor with ankylosing spondylitis.

This clonotype was recorded many times. The rearrangement links TRBV12-3 or TRBV12-4 to TRBJ2-5; possibly TRBD1 or TRBD2 for D (5 bases each). The CDR3 runs to 17 residues. Trimming left V 8 bases short and J 2 bases short, with 24 bases between. In DNA form, the CDR3 reads TGTGCCAGCGGAGGTTTTAATCGCAGGGCGCAACAAGAGACCCAGTACTTC. It specifies CASGGFNRRAQQETQYF.

This clonotype occurred a few times. This chain uses TRBV6-5 with TRBJ1-5, with unresolved D. This CDR3 spans 14 amino acids. Germline CDR1 MNHEY, CDR2 SVGAGI. V lost 4 bases, J lost 0 bases, and 7 bases lay in between. The CDR3 DNA reads as TGTGCCAGCAGTTCGCGCCATAGCAATCAGCCCCAGCATTTT. Protein sequence: CASSSRHSNQPQHF.

This clonotype was seen a handful of times. The chain carries TRBV6-2 or TRBV6-3 and TRBJ2-1; tentative D call: TRBD1 (5 bases). The V and J ends lost 4 bases and 10 bases respectively, with 17 bases between them. The CDR3 has 14 residues. Germline V gene data show CDR1 as MNHEY and CDR2 as SVGEGT. In DNA form, the CDR3 reads TGTGCCAGCAGTTTCGTGGGGCAGACGATAGAGCAGTTCTTC. This encodes CASSFVGQTIEQFF.

This chain joins TRBV11-1 and TRBJ2-2, with 10 bases fitting TRBD2. J was trimmed by 4 bases and V by 7 bases; bases with no gene match: 15. Germline V gene lookup returns CDR1 SGHAT and CDR2 FQDESV (reference sequence). This CDR3 comprises 18 residues. The CDR3 sequence: CASILMEGTSVSTGELFF. The DNA for the CDR3 is TGTGCCAGCATCCTTATGGAGGGGACTAGCGTCAGCACCGGGGAGCTGTTTTTT.

This sequence joins TRBV19 and TRBJ2-7, with 7 nucleotides matching TRBD1. From germline, CDR1 is LNHDA and CDR2 SQIVND (reference sequence). V was pared by 5 bases and J by 0 bases, with 10 bases of the junction left unmatched. The CDR3 contains 16 residues. DNA of the CDR3: TGTGCCAGTAGTTCGGGACAGCACCTTCTCTCCTACGAGCAGTACTTC. As protein: CASSSGQHLLSYEQYF. Full variable domain (missing parts from reference TRBV19 and TRBJ2-7): DGGITQSPKYLFRKEGQNVTLSCEQNLNHDAMYWYRQDPGQGLRLIYYSQIVNDFQKGDIAEGYSVSREKKESFPLTVTSAQKNPTAFYLCASSSGQHLLSYEQYFGPGTRLTVT.

This clonotype was counted between two and nine times. The chain uses TRBV5-1 and TRBJ1-2, with 8 bases fitting TRBD1. CDR1 and CDR2 (germline): SGHRS, YFSETQ. Germline trimming cut 4 bases from V and 5 bases from J; bases unmatched to any gene: 7. CDR3 length: 14 residues. The CDR3: CASSPIRTGYGYTF. In nucleotides, the CDR3 is TGCGCCAGCAGCCCCATTAGGACAGGGTATGGCTACACCTTC.

The sample holds a few counts of this clonotype. This chain joins TRBV10-3 and TRBJ2-3; the match to TRBD1 covers 8 bases. The CDR3 runs to 15 residues. Trimming cost V 4 bases and J 0 bases; bases outside gene matches: 3. Germline V gene lookup returns CDR1 ENHRY and CDR2 SYGVKD. CDR3 nucleotides: TGTGCCATCAGTGCGACAGGGGCTAGCACAGATACGCAGTATTTT. Translation: CAISATGASTDTQYF.

This clonotype was seen a handful of times. The rearrangement uses TRBV5-6 and TRBJ2-3; 8 nucleotides match TRBD1. The J segment lost 0 bases and the V segment lost 1 base, leaving 4 bases of the junction unmatched. CDR1 SGHDT and CDR2 YYEEEE come from the germline V gene. This CDR3 has 16 residues. The CDR3 spells CASSLRTGSSTDTQYF. The CDR3 region has the DNA TGTGCCAGCAGCTTGAGGACAGGGTCTAGCACAGATACGCAGTATTTT.

This clonotype was detected a few times. V and J are TRBV4-2 and TRBJ2-7; 10 bases map to TRBD2. The J segment lost 6 bases and the V segment lost 1 base, leaving 3 bases of the junction unmatched. The CDR3 covers 14 residues. Germline values: CDR1 LGHNA, CDR2 YNFKEQ. CDR3 DNA: TGTGCCAGCAGCCAAGTACTAGCGGGACTCGAGCAGTACTTC. It translates to CASSQVLAGLEQYF.

V is TRBV7-2 and J is TRBJ1-2; no firm D call. Germline V gene sequence: CDR1 SGHTA, CDR2 FQGNSA. The CDR3 has 14 residues. Trimming left V 5 bases short and J 4 bases short, with 14 bases between. The CDR3 DNA reads as TGTGCCAGCAGCCCGACCAAGGGAGTCTATGGCTACACCTTC. Translated: CASSPTKGVYGYTF.

This clonotype was counted only a few times. The rearrangement links TRBV20-1 to TRBJ2-1; 9 bases fit TRBD2. The germline gives CDR1 DFQATT, CDR2 SNEGSKA (reference sequence). V shed 3 bases and J 8 bases; nucleotides not matched to a gene: 8. The CDR3 is 14 residues long. The CDR3 bases are TGCAGTGCTAGGGTCGCGGGGGGGGACCATGAGCAGTTCTTC. This encodes CSARVAGGDHEQFF.

The rearrangement links TRBV30 to TRBJ2-5; 10 bases line up with TRBD2. The CDR3 runs 16 residues. V shed 2 bases and J 5 bases; nucleotides not matched to a gene: 11. From germline, CDR1 is GTSNPN and CDR2 SVGIG (reference sequence). CDR3 amino acids: CAWSSGGVSLEETQYF. CDR3 bases: TGTGCCTGGAGTAGCGGGGGGGTTTCATTAGAGGAGACCCAGTACTTC.

This clonotype was seen a few times. The chain has TRBV12-3 or TRBV12-4 and TRBJ1-1; the match to TRBD1 covers 8 bases. The J segment lost 1 base and the V segment lost 3 bases, leaving 7 bases of the junction unmatched. The CDR3 consists of 16 residues. The CDR3 is CASSLQGAGWNTEAFF. Here the CDR3 DNA reads TGTGCCAGCAGTTTGCAGGGGGCTGGGTGGAACACTGAAGCTTTCTTT.

There are a few counts of this clonotype. The CDR3 DNA reads as TGTGCCACCAGCTCAGGGGGCGGAGAGACCCAGTACTTC. Protein product: CATSSGGGETQYF. The rearrangement links TRBV10-3 to TRBJ2-5, with 8 bases matching TRBD1. CDR1 and CDR2 from the germline V gene are ENHRY and SYGVKD. The CDR3 contains 13 residues. The V gene end was trimmed by 10 bases and the J gene end by 4 bases; junction bases not matched to a gene: 8.

The chain uses TRBV7-2 and TRBJ2-1; D unresolved. The CDR3 is 16 amino acids. CDR1 and CDR2 from the germline V gene are SGHTA and FQGNSA. Between the trimmed V and J ends, which lost 5 bases and 9 bases, there was a span of 23 bases. The CDR3 DNA follows: TGTGCCAGCAGCCCCTACATGGGTAATGGCCGCGGTGAGCAGTTCTTC. Its translation is CASSPYMGNGRGEQFF.

This clonotype came up many times. CDR3 amino acids: CASSREIRAYEQYF. CDR3 sequence (DNA): TGTGCCAGCAGCCGAGAGATTAGGGCCTACGAGCAGTACTTC. The chain carries TRBV7-8 and TRBJ2-7; D is uncertain. V was pared by 5 bases and J by 2 bases, with 13 bases between. Per germline, CDR1 SGHVS and CDR2 FQNEAQ. The CDR3 loop spans 14 amino acids.

This clonotype was seen ten or more times. The chain links TRBV30 to TRBJ1-1; no firm D call. This CDR3 is built from 11 residues. CDR1 and CDR2 from the germline V gene are GTSNPN and SVGIG (reference sequence). V lost 4 bases, J lost 6 bases, and 9 bases lay in between. The CDR3 reads CAWTWGSEAFF. CDR3 nucleotide sequence: TGTGCCTGGACTTGGGGATCTGAAGCTTTCTTT.

A few counts support this clonotype. The genes are TRBV18 and TRBJ2-7; the D gene is possibly TRBD2 (6 bases). The CDR3 loop spans 14 amino acids. The germline V and J ends were trimmed by 3 bases and 1 base, with 10 bases remaining between them. CDR1 KGHSH and CDR2 LQKENI come from the germline V gene. In DNA, the CDR3 is TGTGCCAGCTCACCGGTGGAGGGATCCTACGAGCAGTACTTC. Its translation: CASSPVEGSYEQYF.

This chain joins TRBV5-1 and TRBJ2-5; the D is unclear. The V end was cut by 5 bases, the J end by 5 bases, with 13 bases between. The CDR3 is 13 residues long. Germline values: CDR1 SGHRS, CDR2 YFSETQ. CDR3 nucleotide sequence: TGCGCCAGCAGTCTGGTGGATCTGGAGACCCAGTACTTC. As protein: CASSLVDLETQYF.

The gene calls are TRBV12-3 or TRBV12-4 and TRBJ2-1, with a weak D call TRBD2 (5 bases). This CDR3 has 14 amino acids. V dropped 1 base and J dropped 9 bases, with 13 bases sitting between them. The CDR3 region is CASSLGSKEGEQFF. DNA for the CDR3: TGTGCCAGCAGTTTAGGGAGCAAAGAGGGTGAGCAGTTCTTC.

A few counts support this clonotype. V gene TRBV12-3 or TRBV12-4 combines with J gene TRBJ2-3; D call uncertain. The CDR3 runs 16 residues. Trimming took 5 bases from V and 0 from J, leaving 15 bases between them. The DNA of the CDR3 is TGTGCCAGCAGTCCGCGGAGAGGCCAAAGCACAGATACGCAGTATTTT. Its protein product is CASSPRRGQSTDTQYF.

The sample holds a few counts of this clonotype. This rearrangement joins TRBV5-1 to TRBJ2-7; 11 nucleotides align to TRBD2. The germline CDR1 and CDR2 sequences are SGHRS and YFSETQ. CDR3 length: 15 amino acids. V trimming: 4 bases; J trimming: 4 bases; junction bases outside the gene matches: 7. This CDR3 reads CASSAVTSGSYEQYF. DNA of the CDR3: TGCGCCAGCAGCGCCGTCACTAGCGGGAGTTACGAGCAGTACTTC.

The CDR3 spells CAWSVGGIQYSYNEQFF. The CDR3 DNA follows: TGTGCCTGGAGTGTTGGGGGAATACAATACTCCTACAATGAGCAGTTCTTC. This chain connects TRBV30 to TRBJ2-1; D may correspond to TRBD1 or TRBD2 (5 bases each). There are 17 residues in the CDR3. Trimming pared 0 bases from V and 0 bases from J, leaving 15 bases between. The germline V gene has CDR1 GTSNPN and CDR2 SVGIG (reference sequence).

The chain is built from TRBV12-3 or TRBV12-4 and TRBJ1-1, with unresolved D. There are 14 residues in the CDR3. Between the trimmed V and J ends, which lost 6 bases and 1 base, there was a span of 12 bases. CDR3 sequence: CASRKKGGNTEAFF. The DNA for the CDR3 is TGTGCCAGCAGAAAAAAGGGAGGGAACACTGAAGCTTTCTTT.

This clonotype was recorded a few times. The rearrangement joins TRBV5-1 to TRBJ1-1; tentatively, D is TRBD1 (6 bases). The CDR3 is 17 residues long. Trimming took off 6 bases at V and 6 bases at J, with 27 bases between the two ends. The germline gives CDR1 SGHRS, CDR2 YFSETQ. In DNA form, the CDR3 reads TGCGCCAGCACCTTAGGGACCGGAGAGGGGGGAAGAGCTGAAGCTTTCTTT. Protein: CASTLGTGEGGRAEAFF.

This chain joins TRBV7-9 and TRBJ2-5; D might be TRBD1 (5 bases). The CDR3 has 14 amino acids. The germline CDR1 and CDR2 sequences are SEHNR and FQNEAQ (reference sequence). V lost 1 base to trimming and J lost 1 base, with 7 bases between them. The DNA for the CDR3 is TGTGCCAGCAGCTTAGGACAGACCCAAGAGACCCAGTACTTC. Amino acid sequence: CASSLGQTQETQYF.

This clonotype was counted only a few times. The chain links TRBV20-1 to TRBJ2-1; no firm D call. The CDR3 length is 14 residues. CDR1 is DFQATT, CDR2 SNEGSKA, per germline (reference sequence). Between the trimmed V and J ends, which lost 2 bases and 8 bases, there was a span of 16 bases. The CDR3 DNA is TGCAGTGCTAGATCATGGAAGGAGTCCTATGAGCAGTTCTTC. Protein product: CSARSWKESYEQFF.